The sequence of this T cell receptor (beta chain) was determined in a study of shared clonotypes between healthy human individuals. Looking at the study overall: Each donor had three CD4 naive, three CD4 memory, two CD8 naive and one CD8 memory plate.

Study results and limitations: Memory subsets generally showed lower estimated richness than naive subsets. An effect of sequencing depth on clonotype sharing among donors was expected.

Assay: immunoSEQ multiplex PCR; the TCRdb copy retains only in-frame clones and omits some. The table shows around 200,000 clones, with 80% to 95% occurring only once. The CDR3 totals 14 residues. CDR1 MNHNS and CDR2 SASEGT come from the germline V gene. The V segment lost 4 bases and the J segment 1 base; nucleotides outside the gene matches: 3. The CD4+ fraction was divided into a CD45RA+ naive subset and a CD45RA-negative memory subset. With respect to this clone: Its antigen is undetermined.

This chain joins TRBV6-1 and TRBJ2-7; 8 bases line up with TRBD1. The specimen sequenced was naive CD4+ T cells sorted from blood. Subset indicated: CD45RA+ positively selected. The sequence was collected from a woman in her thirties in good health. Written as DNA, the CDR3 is TGTGCCAGCAGTGCCCGGGACAGGTCCTACGAGCAGTACTTC. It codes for CASSARDRSYEQYF.